This TCR beta chain emerged from a study of T cell clonality in common variable immunodeficiency. The V end lost 7 bases, the J end lost 5 bases, and 13 bases lay between the germline ends. The CDR3 is 12 residues long. Germline CDR1 and CDR2: SQVTM and ANQGSEA. This clone was seen many times. Its antigen is not identified. The read stops 3 residues short of the end of the CDR3; the missing end is completed from the germline J gene. The protocol was immunoSEQ multiplex PCR, while the TCRdb copy is restricted to in-frame clones and leaves out a portion. The repertoire shows more than 65,000 clones, none seen only once; the top ten take approximately 0.8%. Study-wide points: Fewer TCRbeta clones were shared among CVID subjects than controls. Compared with healthy controls, CVID subjects showed increased TCRbeta clonality, mostly in about a third.

This clonotype originated in a person aged 18 to 70 in good health. The rearrangement joins TRBV29-1 to TRBJ2-3; weak D call: TRBD1 (5 bases). Sequencing was carried out using peripheral blood mononuclear cells. The chain's CDR3 is CSAVLGVDTQYF. Incomplete CDR3 DNA: TGCAGCGCCGTGTTAGGGGTAGATACG.